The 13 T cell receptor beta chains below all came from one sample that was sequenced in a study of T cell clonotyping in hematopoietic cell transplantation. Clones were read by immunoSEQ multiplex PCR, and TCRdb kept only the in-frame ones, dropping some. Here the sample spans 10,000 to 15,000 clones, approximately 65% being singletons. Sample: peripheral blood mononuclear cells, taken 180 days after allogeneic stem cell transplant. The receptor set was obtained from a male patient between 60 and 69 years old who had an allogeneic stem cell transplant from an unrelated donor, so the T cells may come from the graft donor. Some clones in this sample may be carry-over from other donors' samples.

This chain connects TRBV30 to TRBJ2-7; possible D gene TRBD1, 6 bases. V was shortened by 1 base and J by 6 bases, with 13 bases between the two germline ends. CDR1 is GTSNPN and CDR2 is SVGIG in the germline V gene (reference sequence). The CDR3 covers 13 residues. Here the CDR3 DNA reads TGTGCCTGGAGTGGGGGGCTACAGTTCGAGCAGTACTTC. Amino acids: CAWSGGLQFEQYF.

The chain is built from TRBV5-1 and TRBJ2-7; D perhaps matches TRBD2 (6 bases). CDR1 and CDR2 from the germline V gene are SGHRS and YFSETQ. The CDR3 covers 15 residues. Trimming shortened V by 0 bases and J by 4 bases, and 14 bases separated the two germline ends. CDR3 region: CASSLGWDFGYEQYF. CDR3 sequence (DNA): TGCGCCAGCAGCTTGGGGTGGGACTTCGGGTACGAGCAGTACTTC.

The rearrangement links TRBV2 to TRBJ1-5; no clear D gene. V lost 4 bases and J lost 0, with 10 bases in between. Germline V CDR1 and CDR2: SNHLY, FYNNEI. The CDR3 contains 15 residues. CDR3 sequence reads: CASSVPENSNQPQHF. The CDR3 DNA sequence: TGTGCCAGCAGTGTCCCGGAAAATAGCAATCAGCCCCAGCATTTT.

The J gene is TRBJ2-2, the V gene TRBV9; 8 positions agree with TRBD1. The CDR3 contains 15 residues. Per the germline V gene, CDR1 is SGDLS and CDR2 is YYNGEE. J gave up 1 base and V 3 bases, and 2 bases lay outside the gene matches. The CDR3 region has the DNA TGTGCCAGCAGCGCGGGACAGGAGAACACCGGGGAGCTGTTTTTT. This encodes CASSAGQENTGELFF. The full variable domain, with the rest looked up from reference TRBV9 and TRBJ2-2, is DSGVTQTPKHLITATGQRVTLRCSPRSGDLSVYWYQQSLDQGLQFLIQYYNGEERAKGNILERFSAQQFPDLHSELNLSSLELGDSALYFCASSAGQENTGELFFGEGSRLTVL.

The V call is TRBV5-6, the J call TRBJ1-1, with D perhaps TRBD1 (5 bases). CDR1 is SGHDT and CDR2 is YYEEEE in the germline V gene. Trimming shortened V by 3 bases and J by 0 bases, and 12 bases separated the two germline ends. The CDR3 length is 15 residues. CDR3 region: CASSSPRGMNTEAFF. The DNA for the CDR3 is TGTGCCAGCAGCTCCCCACGGGGCATGAACACTGAAGCTTTCTTT.

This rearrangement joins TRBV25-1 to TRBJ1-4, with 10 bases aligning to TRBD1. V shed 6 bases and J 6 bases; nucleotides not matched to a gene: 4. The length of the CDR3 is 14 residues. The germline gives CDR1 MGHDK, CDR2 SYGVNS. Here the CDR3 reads CASRGQGGDEKLFF. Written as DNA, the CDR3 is TGTGCCAGCAGAGGACAGGGGGGGGATGAAAAACTGTTTTTT.

The DNA for the CDR3 is TGTGCCAGCAGAGAGACAGGGGTGAACACTGAAGCTTTCTTT. Protein sequence: CASRETGVNTEAFF. The chain couples TRBV25-1 to TRBJ1-1; 8 bases match TRBD1. The CDR3 covers 14 residues. Germline CDR1 and CDR2: MGHDK and SYGVNS. V lost 6 bases and J lost 0; bases outside the gene matches: 3.

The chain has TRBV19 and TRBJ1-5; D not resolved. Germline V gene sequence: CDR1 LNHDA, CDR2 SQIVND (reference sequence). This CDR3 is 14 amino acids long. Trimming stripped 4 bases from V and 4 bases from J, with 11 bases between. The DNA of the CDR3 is TGTGCCAGTAGTAAGGCCTTTTATAATCAGCCCCAGCATTTT. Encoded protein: CASSKAFYNQPQHF.

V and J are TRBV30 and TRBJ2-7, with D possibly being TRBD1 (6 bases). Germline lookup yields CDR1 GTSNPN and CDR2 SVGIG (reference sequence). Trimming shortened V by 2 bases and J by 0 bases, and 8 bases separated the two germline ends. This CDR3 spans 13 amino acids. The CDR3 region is CAWSRQASYEQYF. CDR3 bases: TGTGCCTGGAGTAGACAGGCCTCCTACGAGCAGTACTTC. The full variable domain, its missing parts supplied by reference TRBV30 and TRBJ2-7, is SQTIHQWPATLVQPVGSPLSLECTVEGTSNPNLYWYRQAAGRGLQLLFYSVGIGQISSEVPQNLSASRPQDRQFILSSKKLLLSDSGFYLCAWSRQASYEQYFGPGTRLTVT.

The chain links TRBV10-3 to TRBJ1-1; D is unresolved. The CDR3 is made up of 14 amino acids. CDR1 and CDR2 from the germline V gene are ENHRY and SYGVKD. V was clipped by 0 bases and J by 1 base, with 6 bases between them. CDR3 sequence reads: CAISESPGNTEAFF. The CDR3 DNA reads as TGTGCCATCAGTGAGTCGCCCGGGAACACTGAAGCTTTCTTT.

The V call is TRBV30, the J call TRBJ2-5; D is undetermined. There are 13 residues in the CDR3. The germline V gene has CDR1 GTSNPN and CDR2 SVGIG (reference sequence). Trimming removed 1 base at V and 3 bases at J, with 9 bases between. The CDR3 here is CAWSATSKETQYF. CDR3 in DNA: TGTGCCTGGAGTGCTACCTCAAAAGAGACCCAGTACTTC.

The CDR3 reads CSAWVWDEQYF. The CDR3 DNA is TGCAGTGCTTGGGTATGGGACGAGCAGTACTTC. V gene TRBV20-1 combines with J gene TRBJ2-7; the D is unclear. The CDR3 has 11 residues. Between the trimmed V and J ends, which lost 5 bases and 5 bases, there was a span of 10 bases. CDR1 is DFQATT and CDR2 is SNEGSKA in the germline V gene (reference sequence).

The CDR3 sequence is CASSPGQYQPQHF. The CDR3 nucleotides read TGTGCCAGCAGTCCTGGACAGTATCAGCCCCAGCATTTT. V usage is TRBV28 and J usage is TRBJ1-5; D may be TRBD1 (6 bases). CDR1 and CDR2 from the germline V gene are MDHEN and SYDVKM. This CDR3 spans 13 amino acids. V was shortened by 5 bases and J by 5 bases, with 10 bases between the two germline ends.